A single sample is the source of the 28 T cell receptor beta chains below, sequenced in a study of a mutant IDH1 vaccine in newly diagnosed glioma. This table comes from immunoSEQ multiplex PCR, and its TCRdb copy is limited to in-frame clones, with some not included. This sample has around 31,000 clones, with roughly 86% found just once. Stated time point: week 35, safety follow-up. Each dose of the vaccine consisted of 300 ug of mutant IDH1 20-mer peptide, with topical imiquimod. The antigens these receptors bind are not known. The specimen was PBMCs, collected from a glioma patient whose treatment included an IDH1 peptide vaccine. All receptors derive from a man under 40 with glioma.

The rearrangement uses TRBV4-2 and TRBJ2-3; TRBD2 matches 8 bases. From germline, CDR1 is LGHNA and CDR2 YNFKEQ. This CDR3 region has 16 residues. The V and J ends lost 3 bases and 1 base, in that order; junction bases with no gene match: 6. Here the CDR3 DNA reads TGTGCCAGCAGCCAGCCGGGAGGGGGGGGCACAGATACGCAGTATTTT. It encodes CASSQPGGGGTDTQYF.

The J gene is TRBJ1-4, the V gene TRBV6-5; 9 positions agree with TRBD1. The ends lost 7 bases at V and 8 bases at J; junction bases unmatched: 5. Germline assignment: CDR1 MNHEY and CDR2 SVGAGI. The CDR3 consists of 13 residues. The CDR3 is CASTGQGREKLFF. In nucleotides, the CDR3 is TGTGCCAGCACGGGACAGGGTCGAGAAAAACTGTTTTTT.

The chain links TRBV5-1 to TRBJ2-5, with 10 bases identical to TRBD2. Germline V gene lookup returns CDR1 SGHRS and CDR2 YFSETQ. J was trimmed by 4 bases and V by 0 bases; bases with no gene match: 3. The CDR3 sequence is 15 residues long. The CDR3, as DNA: TGCGCCAGCAGCTTGGAGGGACTAGCGAGAGAGACCCAGTACTTC. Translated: CASSLEGLARETQYF.

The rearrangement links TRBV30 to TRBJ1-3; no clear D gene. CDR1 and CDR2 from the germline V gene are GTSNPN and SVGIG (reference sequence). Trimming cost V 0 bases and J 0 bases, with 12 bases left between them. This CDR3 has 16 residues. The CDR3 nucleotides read TGTGCCTGGAGTGTACTTGCGGGTAACTCTGGAAACACCATATATTTT. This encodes CAWSVLAGNSGNTIYF. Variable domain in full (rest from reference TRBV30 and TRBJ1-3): SQTIHQWPATLVQPVGSPLSLECTVEGTSNPNLYWYRQAAGRGLQLLFYSVGIGQISSEVPQNLSASRPQDRQFILSSKKLLLSDSGFYLCAWSVLAGNSGNTIYFGEGSWLTVV.

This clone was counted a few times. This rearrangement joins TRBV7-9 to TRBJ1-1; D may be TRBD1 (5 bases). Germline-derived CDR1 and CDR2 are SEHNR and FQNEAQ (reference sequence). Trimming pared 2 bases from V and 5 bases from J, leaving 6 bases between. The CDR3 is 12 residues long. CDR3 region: CASSLRGTEAFF. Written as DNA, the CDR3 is TGTGCCAGCAGCTTAAGGGGTACTGAAGCTTTCTTT.

The CDR3: CASSQGSYEQYF. CDR3 nucleotides: TGTGCCAGCAGCCAGGGAAGCTACGAGCAGTACTTC. The chain joins TRBV5-6 to TRBJ2-7, with D tentatively TRBD1 (5 bases). Germline assignment: CDR1 SGHDT and CDR2 YYEEEE. This CDR3 has 12 amino acids. V lost 4 bases and J 3 bases, leaving 8 bases between the germline ends.

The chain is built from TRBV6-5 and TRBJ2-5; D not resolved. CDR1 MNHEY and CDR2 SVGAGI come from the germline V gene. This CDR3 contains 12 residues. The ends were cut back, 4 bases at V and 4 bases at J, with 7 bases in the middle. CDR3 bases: TGTGCCAGCAGTTTAACACGAGAGACCCAGTACTTC. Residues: CASSLTRETQYF.

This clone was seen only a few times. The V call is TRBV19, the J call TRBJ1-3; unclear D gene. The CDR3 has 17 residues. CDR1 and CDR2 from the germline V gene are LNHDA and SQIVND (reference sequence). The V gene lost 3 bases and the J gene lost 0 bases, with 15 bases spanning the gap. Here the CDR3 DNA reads TGTGCCAGTAGTATGATCGCAGGACCTAGCTCTGGAAACACCATATATTTT. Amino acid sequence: CASSMIAGPSSGNTIYF.

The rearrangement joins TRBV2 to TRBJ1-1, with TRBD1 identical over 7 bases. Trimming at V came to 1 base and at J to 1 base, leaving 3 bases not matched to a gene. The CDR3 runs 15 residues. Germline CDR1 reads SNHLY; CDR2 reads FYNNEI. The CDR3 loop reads CASSEVRQGNTEAFF. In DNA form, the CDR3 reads TGTGCCAGCAGTGAAGTAAGACAGGGGAACACTGAAGCTTTCTTT. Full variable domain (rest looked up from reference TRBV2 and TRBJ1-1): EPEVTQTPSHQVTQMGQEVILRCVPISNHLYFYWYRQILGQKVEFLVSFYNNEISEKSEIFDDQFSVERPDGSNFTLKIRSTKLEDSAMYFCASSEVRQGNTEAFFGQGTRLTVV.

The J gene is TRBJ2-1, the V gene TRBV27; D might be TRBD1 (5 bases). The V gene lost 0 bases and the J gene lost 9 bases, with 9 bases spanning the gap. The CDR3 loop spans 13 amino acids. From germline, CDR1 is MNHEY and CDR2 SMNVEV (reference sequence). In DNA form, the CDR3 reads TGTGCCAGCAGTTTATCGGGGCCCGTTGAGCAGTTCTTC. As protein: CASSLSGPVEQFF.

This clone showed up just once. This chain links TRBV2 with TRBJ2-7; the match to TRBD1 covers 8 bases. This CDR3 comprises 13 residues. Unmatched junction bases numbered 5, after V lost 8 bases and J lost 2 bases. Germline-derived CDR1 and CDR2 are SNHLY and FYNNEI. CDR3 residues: CASAGQGPYEQYF. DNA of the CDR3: TGTGCCAGCGCCGGACAGGGCCCCTACGAGCAGTACTTC.

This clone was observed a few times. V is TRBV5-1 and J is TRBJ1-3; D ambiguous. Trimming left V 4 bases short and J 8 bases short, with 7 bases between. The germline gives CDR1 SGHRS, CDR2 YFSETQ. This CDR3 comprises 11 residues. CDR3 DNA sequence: TGCGCCAGCAGCATGGAGGACACCATATATTTT. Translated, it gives CASSMEDTIYF.

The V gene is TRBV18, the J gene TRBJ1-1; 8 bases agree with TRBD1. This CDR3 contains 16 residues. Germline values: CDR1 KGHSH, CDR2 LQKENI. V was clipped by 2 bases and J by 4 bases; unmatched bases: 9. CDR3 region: CASSPADRARATEAFF. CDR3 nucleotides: TGTGCCAGCTCACCAGCGGACAGGGCGAGGGCCACTGAAGCTTTCTTT.

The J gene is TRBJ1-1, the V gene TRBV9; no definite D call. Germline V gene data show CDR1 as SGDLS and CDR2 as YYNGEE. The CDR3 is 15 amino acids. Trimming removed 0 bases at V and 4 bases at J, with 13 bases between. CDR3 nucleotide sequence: TGTGCCAGCAGCGTAGCTGCGAACCTGGGCACTGAAGCTTTCTTT. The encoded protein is CASSVAANLGTEAFF.

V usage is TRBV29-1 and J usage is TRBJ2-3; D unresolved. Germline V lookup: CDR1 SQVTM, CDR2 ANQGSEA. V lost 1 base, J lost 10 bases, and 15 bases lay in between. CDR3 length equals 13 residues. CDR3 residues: CSVEAPFKIAQYF. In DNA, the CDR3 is TGCAGCGTTGAAGCCCCCTTCAAGATCGCGCAGTATTTT.

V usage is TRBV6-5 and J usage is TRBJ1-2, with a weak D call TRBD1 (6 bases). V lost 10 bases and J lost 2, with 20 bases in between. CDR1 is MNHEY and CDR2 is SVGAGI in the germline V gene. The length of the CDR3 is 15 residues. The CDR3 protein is CATLAGGARNYGYTF. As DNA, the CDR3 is TGTGCCACTTTGGCCGGGGGGGCGAGGAACTATGGCTACACCTTC.

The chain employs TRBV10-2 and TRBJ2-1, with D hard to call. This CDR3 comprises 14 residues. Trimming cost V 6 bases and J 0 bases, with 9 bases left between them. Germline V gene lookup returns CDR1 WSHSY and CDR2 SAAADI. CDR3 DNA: TGCGCCAGCAGGGCGCGGAGCTCCTACAATGAGCAGTTCTTC. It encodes CASRARSSYNEQFF.

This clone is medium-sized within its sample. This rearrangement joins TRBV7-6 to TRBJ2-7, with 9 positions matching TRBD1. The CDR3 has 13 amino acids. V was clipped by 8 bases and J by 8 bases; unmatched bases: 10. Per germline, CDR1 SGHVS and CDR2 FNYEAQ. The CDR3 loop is CASEGQGYGKQYF. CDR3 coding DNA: TGTGCCAGCGAAGGACAGGGGTATGGAAAGCAGTACTTC. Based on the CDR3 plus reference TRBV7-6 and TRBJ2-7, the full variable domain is GAGVSQSPRYKVTKRGQDVALRCDPISGHVSLYWYRQALGQGPEFLTYFNYEAQQDKSGLPNDRFSAERPEGSISTLTIQRTEQRDSAMYRCASEGQGYGKQYFGPGTRLTVT.

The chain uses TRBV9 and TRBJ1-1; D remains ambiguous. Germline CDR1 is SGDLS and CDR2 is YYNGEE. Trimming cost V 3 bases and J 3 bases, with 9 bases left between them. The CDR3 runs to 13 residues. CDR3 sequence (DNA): TGTGCCAGCAGCGCCCTCAAGGACACTGAAGCTTTCTTT. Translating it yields CASSALKDTEAFF.

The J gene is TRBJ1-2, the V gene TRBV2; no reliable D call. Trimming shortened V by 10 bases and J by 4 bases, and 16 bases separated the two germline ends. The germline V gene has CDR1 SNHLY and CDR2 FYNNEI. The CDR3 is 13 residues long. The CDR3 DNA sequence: TGTGCCACTACTTCCGGATATGGCTATGGCTACACCTTC. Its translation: CATTSGYGYGYTF.

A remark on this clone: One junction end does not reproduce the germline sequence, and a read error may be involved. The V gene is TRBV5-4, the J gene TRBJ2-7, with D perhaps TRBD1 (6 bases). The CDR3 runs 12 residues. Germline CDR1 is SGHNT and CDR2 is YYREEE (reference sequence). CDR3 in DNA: TGTGCCAGCAGCTGGGAGACAGGTCCACAAAACTTC. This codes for CASSWETGPQNF.

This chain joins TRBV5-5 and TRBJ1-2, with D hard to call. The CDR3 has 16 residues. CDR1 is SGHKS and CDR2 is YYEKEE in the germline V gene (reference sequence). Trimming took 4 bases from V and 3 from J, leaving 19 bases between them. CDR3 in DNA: TGTGCCAGCAGCCCGGGCCCCGCCAGGCCCGACTATGGCTACACCTTC. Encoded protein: CASSPGPARPDYGYTF.

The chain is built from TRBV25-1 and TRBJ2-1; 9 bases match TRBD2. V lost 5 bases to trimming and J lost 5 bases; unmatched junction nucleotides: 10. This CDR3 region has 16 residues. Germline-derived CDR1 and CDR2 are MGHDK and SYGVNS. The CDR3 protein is CASSPHSGSVNNEQFF. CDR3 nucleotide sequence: TGTGCCAGCAGTCCTCATAGCGGGAGTGTTAACAATGAGCAGTTCTTC.

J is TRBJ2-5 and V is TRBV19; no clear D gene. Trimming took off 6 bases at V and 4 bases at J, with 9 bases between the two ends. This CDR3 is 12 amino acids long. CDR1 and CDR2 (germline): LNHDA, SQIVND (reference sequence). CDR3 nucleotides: TGTGCCAGTAGATCAGGAACAGAGACCCAGTACTTC. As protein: CASRSGTETQYF. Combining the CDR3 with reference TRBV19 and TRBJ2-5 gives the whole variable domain DGGITQSPKYLFRKEGQNVTLSCEQNLNHDAMYWYRQDPGQGLRLIYYSQIVNDFQKGDIAEGYSVSREKKESFPLTVTSAQKNPTAFYLCASRSGTETQYFGPGTRLLVL.

CDR3: CASSPLAGGNNEQFF. In DNA, the CDR3 is TGTGCCAGCAGTCCTCTAGCGGGAGGGAACAATGAGCAGTTCTTC. This rearrangement joins TRBV2 to TRBJ2-1, with 12 bases aligning to TRBD2. Germline trimming cut 5 bases from V and 5 bases from J; bases unmatched to any gene: 4. The CDR3 spans 15 residues. Per the germline V gene, CDR1 is SNHLY and CDR2 is FYNNEI.

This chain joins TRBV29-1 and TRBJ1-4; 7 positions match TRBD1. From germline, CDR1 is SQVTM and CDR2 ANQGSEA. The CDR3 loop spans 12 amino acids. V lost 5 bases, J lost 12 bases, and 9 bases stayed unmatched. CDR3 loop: CSVRQGNGELFF. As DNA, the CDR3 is TGCAGCGTTAGACAGGGTAATGGGGAACTGTTTTTT.

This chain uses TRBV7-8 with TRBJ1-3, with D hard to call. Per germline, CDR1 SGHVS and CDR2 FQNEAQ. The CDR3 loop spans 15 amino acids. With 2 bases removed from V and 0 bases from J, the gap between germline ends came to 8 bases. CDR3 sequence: CASSLLPFSGNTIYF. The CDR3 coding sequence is TGTGCCAGCAGCTTACTCCCTTTCTCTGGAAACACCATATATTTT.

The CDR3 is CASSPLAFQETQYF. DNA of the CDR3: TGTGCCAGCAGCCCCCTGGCCTTCCAAGAGACCCAGTACTTC. The J gene is TRBJ2-5, the V gene TRBV7-7, with D unresolved. The CDR3 loop spans 14 amino acids. Germline values: CDR1 SSHAT, CDR2 FNYEAQ (reference sequence). V was pared by 5 bases and J by 1 base, with 11 bases between.